The 30 T cell receptor beta chains presented below share a single source sample, sequenced in a study of blood T cell repertoires in COVID-19 (TCRdb year 2020). The library was obtained by the immunoSEQ multiplex PCR assay. TCRdb's version of the immuneACCESS table is confined to in-frame rearrangements and falls short of the full clone set. An unresolved V gene accounts for under half of the shortfall where checked; the remainder is of unknown origin. Here the sample has tens of thousands of clones; around 90% occur a single time. Of the sample, around 2.5% is held by the ten largest clones. Sequencing used peripheral blood. Every receptor here comes from a human donor with active COVID-19. The donor label of this sample is uncertain.

The chain uses TRBV5-4 and TRBJ2-7, with TRBD1 matching over 7 bases. V trimming: 0 bases; J trimming: 3 bases; junction bases outside the gene matches: 6. The germline V gene encodes CDR1 SGHNT and CDR2 YYREEE (reference sequence). The CDR3 extends over 15 amino acids. The CDR3 sequence: CASSLARQGFYEQYF. CDR3 in DNA: TGTGCCAGCAGCTTGGCTCGACAGGGCTTCTACGAGCAGTACTTC.

The sample holds one count of this clone. The V gene is TRBV11-2, the J gene TRBJ1-3; 7 bases are shared with TRBD1. The CDR3 extends over 14 amino acids. Looked up from germline, CDR1 is SGHAT and CDR2 is FQNNGV. The V and J ends lost 0 bases and 7 bases, in that order; junction bases with no gene match: 3. CDR3 nucleotide sequence: TGTGCCAGCAGCTTAGAACAGGGGTCGAACACCATATATTTT. Its protein is CASSLEQGSNTIYF.

This chain links TRBV18 with TRBJ2-5; 7 nucleotides agree with TRBD2. This CDR3 is built from 17 residues. Per the germline V gene, CDR1 is KGHSH and CDR2 is LQKENI. After removal of 1 base from V and 1 base from J, the junction contained 9 bases not matched to a gene. CDR3 DNA: TGTGCCAGCTCACCACTAAACCGCGGGGGAACCCAAGAGACCCAGTACTTC. It codes for CASSPLNRGGTQETQYF.

V gene TRBV19 combines with J gene TRBJ1-2; D call uncertain. V lost 2 bases to trimming and J lost 4 bases, with 17 bases between them. The CDR3 has 16 amino acids. Germline loops: CDR1 LNHDA, CDR2 SQIVND (reference sequence). CDR3 in amino acids: CASSIQSGEGLYGYTF. DNA of the CDR3: TGTGCCAGTAGTATACAGAGCGGAGAGGGTCTCTATGGCTACACCTTC. Drawing the rest from reference TRBV19 and TRBJ1-2, the complete variable domain is DGGITQSPKYLFRKEGQNVTLSCEQNLNHDAMYWYRQDPGQGLRLIYYSQIVNDFQKGDIAEGYSVSREKKESFPLTVTSAQKNPTAFYLCASSIQSGEGLYGYTFGSGTRLTVV.

The V and J genes are TRBV3-1 (or the pseudogene TRBV3-2) and TRBJ1-5, with 7 bases identical to TRBD1. V shed 3 bases, J shed 4 bases, and the junction held 6 bases outside the gene matches. Germline V lookup: CDR1 LGHDT, CDR2 YNNKEL (reference sequence). The CDR3 is 15 residues long. The CDR3 sequence is CASSHGTVLNQPQHF. The CDR3 bases are TGTGCCAGCAGCCACGGGACAGTCCTTAATCAGCCCCAGCATTTT.

V gene TRBV7-6 combines with J gene TRBJ2-3; 9 bases are shared with TRBD1. The CDR3 totals 16 residues. Germline loops: CDR1 SGHVS, CDR2 FNYEAQ. Trimming at V came to 5 bases and at J to 5 bases, leaving 11 bases not matched to a gene. The CDR3 sequence is CASSDPRDRDIDTQYF. DNA of the CDR3: TGTGCCAGCAGCGACCCCCGGGACAGGGATATAGATACGCAGTATTTT.

The chain employs TRBV7-2 and TRBJ2-3; TRBD2 matches 11 bases. This CDR3 is 14 amino acids long. CDR1 is SGHTA, CDR2 FQGNSA, per germline. J gave up 6 bases and V 3 bases, and 2 bases lay outside the gene matches. CDR3 sequence reads: CASSFSGGADTQYF. The CDR3 DNA follows: TGTGCCAGCAGCTTTAGCGGGGGGGCTGATACGCAGTATTTT.

This chain joins TRBV6-5 and TRBJ1-3, with D tentatively TRBD1 (5 bases). The CDR3 length is 15 residues. Germline lookup yields CDR1 MNHEY and CDR2 SVGAGI. V was trimmed by 5 bases and J by 0 bases, leaving 11 bases between them. The CDR3 sequence is CASSPLQASGNTIYF. CDR3 nucleotide sequence: TGTGCCAGCAGTCCTCTACAGGCCTCTGGAAACACCATATATTTT.

The chain uses TRBV11-2 and TRBJ1-3; D remains ambiguous. Trimming shortened V by 4 bases and J by 4 bases, and 11 bases separated the two germline ends. The germline CDR1 and CDR2 sequences are SGHAT and FQNNGV. The CDR3 loop spans 14 amino acids. This CDR3 reads CASSSGSMGNTIYF. The CDR3 bases are TGTGCCAGCAGCTCAGGCTCAATGGGAAACACCATATATTTT.

This clone was seen only a few times. V is TRBV4-2 and J is TRBJ2-1; D is possibly TRBD2 (6 bases). Trimming cost V 3 bases and J 9 bases, with 18 bases left between them. The CDR3 contains 15 residues. Germline CDR1 is LGHNA and CDR2 is YNFKEQ. CDR3 protein: CASSQSGGEPGEQFF. The CDR3 region has the DNA TGTGCCAGCAGCCAGTCTGGCGGGGAGCCGGGTGAGCAGTTCTTC.

V gene TRBV7-2 combines with J gene TRBJ2-3, with 8 bases matching TRBD2. CDR1 and CDR2 (germline): SGHTA, FQGNSA. The V gene end was trimmed by 3 bases and the J gene end by 1 base; junction bases not matched to a gene: 3. CDR3 length equals 15 residues. The CDR3 region has the DNA TGTGCCAGCAGCTTCTCGACTAGCGGCACAGATACGCAGTATTTT. This sequence encodes CASSFSTSGTDTQYF.

J is TRBJ1-1 and V is TRBV4-3; the D gene is possibly TRBD1 (6 bases). The ends were cut back, 6 bases at V and 1 base at J, with 9 bases in the middle. This CDR3 has 13 amino acids. The germline V gene encodes CDR1 LGHNA and CDR2 YSLEER. The DNA for the CDR3 is TGCGCCAGCAGGCTACAGGGGAACACTGAAGCTTTCTTT. Encoded protein: CASRLQGNTEAFF.

V gene TRBV6-1 combines with J gene TRBJ2-5; D is undetermined. The CDR3 is 13 amino acids. Looked up from germline, CDR1 is MNHNS and CDR2 is SASEGT. V lost 1 base and J 4 bases, leaving 7 bases between the germline ends. The CDR3 loop is CASSEGFGETQYF. DNA of the CDR3: TGTGCCAGCAGTGAAGGGTTCGGAGAGACCCAGTACTTC.

The chain uses TRBV11-2 and TRBJ1-4; 7 nucleotides line up with TRBD1. Trimming at V came to 4 bases and at J to 4 bases, leaving 6 bases not matched to a gene. The CDR3 extends over 15 amino acids. Germline CDR1 and CDR2: SGHAT and FQNNGV. The CDR3 nucleotides read TGTGCCAGCAGCTATAGACAGGGAATTAATGAAAAACTGTTTTTT. This encodes CASSYRQGINEKLFF.

The V call is TRBV18, the J call TRBJ1-6, with a tentative D call TRBD1 (5 bases). Germline lookup yields CDR1 KGHSH and CDR2 LQKENI. The ends were cut back, 6 bases at V and 7 bases at J, with 16 bases in the middle. The CDR3 contains 15 residues. The CDR3 protein is CASSAQQVQNSPLHF. In nucleotides, the CDR3 is TGTGCCAGCTCCGCCCAACAGGTCCAAAATTCACCCCTCCACTTT.

The chain combines TRBV29-1 with TRBJ1-6, with a weak D call TRBD1 (5 bases). Germline V lookup: CDR1 SQVTM, CDR2 ANQGSEA. CDR3 size: 12 residues. Between the trimmed V and J ends, which lost 6 bases and 8 bases, there was a span of 11 bases. The CDR3 loop is CSVQDTDSPLHF. CDR3 coding DNA: TGCAGCGTGCAGGACACGGATTCACCCCTCCACTTT.

This chain connects TRBV5-1 to TRBJ1-2; tentative D call: TRBD1 (6 bases). Germline V gene data show CDR1 as SGHRS and CDR2 as YFSETQ. CDR3 length: 14 amino acids. V lost 6 bases and J lost 4, with 16 bases in between. CDR3 in DNA: TGCGCCAGCACCTTAGACGGGGGGGCCTATGGCTACACCTTC. Residues: CASTLDGGAYGYTF. The full variable domain, rest sourced from reference TRBV5-1 and TRBJ1-2, is KAGVTQTPRYLIKTRGQQVTLSCSPISGHRSVSWYQQTPGQGLQFLFEYFSETQRNKGNFPGRFSGRQFSNSRSEMNVSTLELGDSALYLCASTLDGGAYGYTFGSGTRLTVV.

The chain joins TRBV7-9 to TRBJ1-4; no definite D call. The V end was cut by 3 bases, the J end by 6 bases, with 14 bases between. Germline V gene data show CDR1 as SEHNR and CDR2 as FQNEAQ (reference sequence). This CDR3 spans 15 amino acids. CDR3 amino acids: CASSFGPGRDEKLFF. As DNA, the CDR3 is TGTGCCAGCAGCTTCGGACCCGGGCGGGATGAAAAACTGTTTTTT.

The chain recombines TRBV19 with TRBJ2-1; D is undetermined. This CDR3 region has 16 residues. The ends were cut back, 7 bases at V and 0 bases at J, with 16 bases in the middle. The germline gives CDR1 LNHDA, CDR2 SQIVND (reference sequence). CDR3 nucleotide sequence: TGTGCCAGTACCCTAGAGATCGGTTTCTCCTACAATGAGCAGTTCTTC. Amino acid sequence: CASTLEIGFSYNEQFF. Variable domain in full (rest from reference TRBV19 and TRBJ2-1): DGGITQSPKYLFRKEGQNVTLSCEQNLNHDAMYWYRQDPGQGLRLIYYSQIVNDFQKGDIAEGYSVSREKKESFPLTVTSAQKNPTAFYLCASTLEIGFSYNEQFFGPGTRLTVL.

The chain recombines TRBV19 with TRBJ2-3, with D perhaps TRBD2 (5 bases). Germline V lookup: CDR1 LNHDA, CDR2 SQIVND (reference sequence). The CDR3 has 14 amino acids. The V gene lost 5 bases and the J gene lost 4 bases, with 13 bases spanning the gap. CDR3 nucleotide sequence: TGTGCCAGTAGTCCGGGATCAAAAGCAGATACGCAGTATTTT. This gives the protein CASSPGSKADTQYF.

This sequence joins TRBV3-1 (or the pseudogene TRBV3-2) and TRBJ2-3; a weak D match, TRBD1 (5 bases). There are 13 residues in the CDR3. CDR1 is LGHDT and CDR2 is YNNKEL in the germline V gene (reference sequence). V was cut by 6 bases and J by 1 base, with 8 bases left in between. CDR3 coding DNA: TGTGCCAGCAGAGGGGCAGGCACAGATACGCAGTATTTT. It yields the protein CASRGAGTDTQYF.

The chain uses TRBV3-1 (or the pseudogene TRBV3-2) and TRBJ1-2; 8 bases agree with TRBD1. Germline CDR1 is LGHDT and CDR2 is YNNKEL (reference sequence). CDR3 length: 14 amino acids. With 1 base clipped from V and 5 bases from J, the junction kept 3 bases outside the gene matches. CDR3 loop: CASSQGNRGYGYTF. CDR3 coding DNA: TGTGCCAGCAGCCAAGGGAACAGGGGGTATGGCTACACCTTC.

V usage is TRBV6-6 and J usage is TRBJ2-3; no firm D call. The V end lost 5 bases, the J end lost 2 bases, and 17 bases lay between the germline ends. Germline loops: CDR1 MNHNY, CDR2 SVGAGI (reference sequence). The CDR3 sequence is 16 residues long. For the CDR3, the DNA is TGTGCCAGCAGTCCCAATACACCGTCAAACACAGATACGCAGTATTTT. Translating it yields CASSPNTPSNTDTQYF.

CDR3 DNA: TGTGCCAGCAGGCCACAGGGGGAATATGGCTACACCTTC. It specifies CASRPQGEYGYTF. The chain combines TRBV27 with TRBJ1-2, with 8 positions matching TRBD1. This CDR3 has 13 amino acids. CDR1 is MNHEY, CDR2 SMNVEV, per germline (reference sequence). Losses at the gene ends were 6 bases for V and 5 bases for J; bases not matched to a gene: 5.

V gene TRBV24-1 combines with J gene TRBJ2-5; maybe TRBD2 (6 bases). Per germline, CDR1 KGHDR and CDR2 SFDVKD. This CDR3 spans 18 amino acids. V was clipped by 2 bases and J by 2 bases, with 20 bases between them. The CDR3 region is CATSDSLASLGVQETQYF. CDR3 bases: TGTGCCACCAGTGATTCGCTAGCGTCCCTTGGCGTACAAGAGACCCAGTACTTC.

This clone was detected once. CDR3 DNA sequence: TGTGCCAGTAGTCCGCGGACAGGGCTTAACTACAATGAGCAGTTCTTC. Its protein is CASSPRTGLNYNEQFF. The chain couples TRBV19 to TRBJ2-1; 8 nucleotides match TRBD1. In germline, CDR1 is LNHDA, CDR2 SQIVND (reference sequence). V dropped 5 bases and J dropped 3; count of bases not matched to a gene: 9. CDR3 length: 16 amino acids.

The CDR3 DNA sequence: TGTGCCAGCAGTTACTCGCTCCGGGGGAACACTGAAGCTTTCTTT. This codes for CASSYSLRGNTEAFF. The J gene is TRBJ1-1, the V gene TRBV6-5; D ambiguous. The CDR3 sequence is 15 residues long. Germline V gene sequence: CDR1 MNHEY, CDR2 SVGAGI. Trimming stripped 0 bases from V and 1 base from J, with 9 bases between.

The rearrangement joins TRBV12-3 or TRBV12-4 to TRBJ2-5; D unresolved. Trimming pared 5 bases from V and 1 base from J, leaving 8 bases between. The CDR3 is 13 amino acids. The CDR3 DNA reads TGTGCCAGCAGTCCCTCGTCCCAAGAGACCCAGTACTTC. Its translation is CASSPSSQETQYF.

V usage is TRBV18 and J usage is TRBJ1-5; 8 bases fit TRBD1. Germline CDR1 KGHSH, CDR2 LQKENI. The CDR3 sequence is 18 residues long. Trimming removed 3 bases from V and 2 bases from J; junction bases left unmatched: 12. In nucleotides, the CDR3 is TGTGCCAGCTCACCCCTAGCAGGGGGCGCATTGGGCAATCAGCCCCAGCATTTT. The encoded protein is CASSPLAGGALGNQPQHF.

The V and J genes are TRBV11-2 and TRBJ1-5; 10 bases agree with TRBD1. This CDR3 spans 17 amino acids. The germline V gene has CDR1 SGHAT and CDR2 FQNNGV. V lost 1 base, J lost 4 bases, and 7 bases stayed unmatched. The CDR3 region is CASSLVGTGVLNQPQHF. In nucleotides, the CDR3 is TGTGCCAGCAGCTTAGTTGGGACAGGGGTATTGAATCAGCCCCAGCATTTT.